These 22 T cell receptor beta chains were all obtained from the same sample, sequenced in a study of cytomegalovirus exposure and HLA in healthy donors. Produced via immunoSEQ multiplex PCR; TCRdb's table is partial and in-frame only. Here the sample spans about 78,000 clones, 95% to 97% being singletons. Material for sequencing was PBMCs. Source of these receptors: a man in his late teens or twenties in good health and CMV-seropositive.

The rearrangement links TRBV30 to TRBJ1-3; D gene uncertain. The ends were cut back, 0 bases at V and 4 bases at J, with 13 bases in the middle. CDR1 is GTSNPN, CDR2 SVGIG, per germline (reference sequence). This CDR3 spans 15 amino acids. CDR3: CAWSVAGNPGNTIYF. The CDR3 DNA follows: TGTGCCTGGAGTGTAGCGGGGAACCCCGGAAACACCATATATTTT.

The chain has TRBV28 and TRBJ2-3, with 15 bases identical to TRBD2. The CDR3 has 16 amino acids. Trimming cost V 11 bases and J 3 bases; bases outside gene matches: 9. Germline CDR1 reads MDHEN; CDR2 reads SYDVKM. This chain's CDR3 is CAGRSGTSGRTDTQYF. As DNA, the CDR3 is TGTGCCGGGCGATCCGGGACTAGCGGGAGGACAGATACGCAGTATTTT.

The chain uses TRBV5-6 and TRBJ1-4; D is uncertain. Germline lookup yields CDR1 SGHDT and CDR2 YYEEEE. This CDR3 has 14 amino acids. V shed 0 bases and J shed 5 bases, with 8 bases lying between them. This CDR3 is CASSLAGMNEKLFF. CDR3 in DNA: TGTGCCAGCAGCTTGGCGGGAATGAATGAAAAACTGTTTTTT.

V and J are TRBV7-9 and TRBJ2-1; TRBD2 agrees at 12 bases. The CDR3 has 17 residues. Per the germline V gene, CDR1 is SEHNR and CDR2 is FQNEAQ (reference sequence). V shed 5 bases and J 4 bases; nucleotides not matched to a gene: 9. CDR3 DNA: TGTGCCAGCAGCCCGAAACTAGCGGGAGGCTCATACAATGAGCAGTTCTTC. Translated, it gives CASSPKLAGGSYNEQFF.

CDR3 residues: CATSRDKGEYNEQFF. Here the CDR3 DNA reads TGTGCCACCAGCAGAGATAAGGGGGAGTACAATGAGCAGTTCTTC. The J gene is TRBJ2-1, the V gene TRBV15; maybe TRBD1 (6 bases). V dropped 0 bases and J dropped 4 bases, with 10 bases sitting between them. The CDR3 has 15 amino acids. Per the germline V gene, CDR1 is LNHNV and CDR2 is YYDKDF (reference sequence).

V usage is TRBV29-1 and J usage is TRBJ2-1, with 11 nucleotides matching TRBD2. Unmatched junction bases numbered 4, after V lost 7 bases and J lost 2 bases. This CDR3 region has 14 residues. Germline V gene lookup returns CDR1 SQVTM and CDR2 ANQGSEA. CDR3: CSGGTSGTYNEQFF. In DNA, the CDR3 is TGCAGCGGGGGGACTAGCGGTACCTACAATGAGCAGTTCTTC.

This chain joins TRBV9 and TRBJ2-7, with TRBD1 identical over 8 bases. The CDR3 has 13 amino acids. V was clipped by 4 bases and J by 5 bases; unmatched bases: 5. Germline V lookup: CDR1 SGDLS, CDR2 YYNGEE. The CDR3 protein is CASSPRTGNEQYF. The CDR3 nucleotides read TGTGCCAGCAGCCCGCGGACAGGGAACGAGCAGTACTTC.

The DNA for the CDR3 is TGTGCCAGCGGTGGGGCCCGAACCGGGGAGCTGTTTTTT. Translating it yields CASGGARTGELFF. The V gene is TRBV6-1, the J gene TRBJ2-2, with a weak D call TRBD1 (5 bases). In germline, CDR1 is MNHNS, CDR2 SASEGT. This CDR3 region has 13 residues. Trimming removed 8 bases from V and 5 bases from J, with 12 bases in between.

The chain couples TRBV10-2 to TRBJ2-3; TRBD1 matches 7 bases. Germline CDR1 is WSHSY and CDR2 is SAAADI. V lost 7 bases, J lost 1 base, and 17 bases stayed unmatched. The CDR3 covers 18 residues. The CDR3 reads CASIRVQGTTLGTDTQYF. The CDR3 coding sequence is TGCGCCAGCATTCGCGTACAGGGGACAACCCTCGGCACAGATACGCAGTATTTT.

The chain uses TRBV6-5 and TRBJ1-1; D is uncertain. The V and J ends lost 6 bases and 7 bases respectively, with 18 bases between them. The CDR3 is 14 residues long. CDR1 and CDR2 (germline): MNHEY, SVGAGI. The CDR3 region is CASSRGMPPREAFF. The CDR3 coding sequence is TGTGCCAGCAGCAGAGGAATGCCACCCCGTGAAGCTTTCTTT.

The V gene is TRBV7-2, the J gene TRBJ1-5; D gene unclear. Germline assignment: CDR1 SGHTA and CDR2 FQGNSA. This CDR3 has 13 amino acids. V lost 3 bases and J lost 8, with 11 bases in between. CDR3 sequence: CASSFYQAEPQHF. The CDR3 coding sequence is TGTGCCAGCAGCTTCTATCAGGCCGAGCCCCAGCATTTT.

V gene TRBV10-3 combines with J gene TRBJ2-6, with 8 bases fitting TRBD2. Trimming cost V 6 bases and J 1 base; bases outside gene matches: 11. CDR3 length equals 18 residues. From germline, CDR1 is ENHRY and CDR2 SYGVKD. The CDR3 nucleotides read TGTGCCATCAGCCCGGGACACGGGAGGGGTTCTGGGGCCAACGTCCTGACTTTC. Translated, it gives CAISPGHGRGSGANVLTF.

The chain links TRBV7-2 to TRBJ1-5, with unresolved D. This CDR3 has 15 residues. Germline values: CDR1 SGHTA, CDR2 FQGNSA. Trimming stripped 5 bases from V and 0 bases from J, with 11 bases between. The CDR3 DNA reads TGTGCCAGCAGCAACGGGATACATAGCAATCAGCCCCAGCATTTT. Translation gives CASSNGIHSNQPQHF.

This chain uses TRBV18 with TRBJ1-2, with D maybe TRBD1 (5 bases). The germline V and J ends were trimmed by 3 bases and 3 bases, with 8 bases remaining between them. Germline-derived CDR1 and CDR2 are KGHSH and LQKENI. The CDR3 loop spans 13 amino acids. CDR3 sequence (DNA): TGTGCCAGCTCACCCCTGACAGACTATGGCTACACCTTC. It codes for CASSPLTDYGYTF.

This rearrangement joins TRBV14 to TRBJ1-2; D is undetermined. CDR1 and CDR2 from the germline V gene are SGHDN and FVKESK. V lost 0 bases and J lost 7, with 6 bases in between. This CDR3 has 12 amino acids. CDR3 loop: CASSQDRFGYTF. The DNA of the CDR3 is TGTGCCAGCAGCCAAGACCGTTTTGGCTACACCTTC. The full variable domain, completed using reference TRBV14 and TRBJ1-2, is EAGVTQFPSHSVIEKGQTVTLRCDPISGHDNLYWYRRVMGKEIKFLLHFVKESKQDESGMPNNRFLAERTGGTYSTLKVQPAELEDSGVYFCASSQDRFGYTFGSGTRLTVV.

This clone showed up just once. The V and J genes are TRBV9 and TRBJ2-1; weak D call: TRBD2 (5 bases). This CDR3 comprises 15 residues. Deletions cut 1 base from V and 4 bases from J, with 12 bases between. Germline CDR1 reads SGDLS; CDR2 reads YYNGEE. The CDR3 reads CASSVSDLEYNEQFF. The CDR3 nucleotides are TGTGCCAGCAGCGTATCGGACTTGGAGTACAATGAGCAGTTCTTC.

The chain has TRBV6-5 and TRBJ1-5, with TRBD1 identical over 8 bases. Germline CDR1 is MNHEY and CDR2 is SVGAGI. This CDR3 has 15 amino acids. V lost 6 bases, J lost 2 bases, and 6 bases stayed unmatched. CDR3 in DNA: TGTGCCAGCAGCAAACAGGGGGAGGGCAATCAGCCCCAGCATTTT. This translates into CASSKQGEGNQPQHF.

The chain links TRBV6-1 to TRBJ2-4; unclear D gene. Germline loops: CDR1 MNHNS, CDR2 SASEGT. This CDR3 is 14 amino acids long. Trimming shortened V by 8 bases and J by 1 base, and 12 bases separated the two germline ends. CDR3 residues: CASRTGQAKNIQYF. The CDR3 DNA reads as TGTGCCAGCCGCACGGGTCAGGCCAAAAACATTCAGTACTTC.

This clone was seen just once. The chain employs TRBV15 and TRBJ2-1; 9 bases align to TRBD2. The CDR3 covers 15 residues. CDR1 is LNHNV and CDR2 is YYDKDF in the germline V gene (reference sequence). J lost 8 bases, V lost 3 bases, and 8 bases had no gene match. The CDR3 sequence: CATSSWTSVSDEQFF. The CDR3 DNA reads as TGTGCCACCAGCAGTTGGACTAGCGTTTCGGATGAGCAGTTCTTC.

The chain couples TRBV6-1 to TRBJ1-1; D is undetermined. Looked up from germline, CDR1 is MNHNS and CDR2 is SASEGT. Trimming left V 7 bases short and J 5 bases short, with 14 bases between. The CDR3 is 13 amino acids. CDR3 nucleotide sequence: TGTGCCAGCATCCCAGTGGAGGCGACTGAAGCTTTCTTT. This codes for CASIPVEATEAFF.

CDR3 nucleotide sequence: TGTGCCAGCAGTTACTTCCGCACAGGGGTTAACTATGGCTACACCTTC. This codes for CASSYFRTGVNYGYTF. This chain links TRBV28 with TRBJ1-2, with 7 bases that match TRBD1. The CDR3 totals 16 residues. Germline CDR1 is MDHEN and CDR2 is SYDVKM. J gave up 1 base and V 4 bases, and 9 bases lay outside the gene matches.

V gene TRBV10-3 combines with J gene TRBJ2-7, with 9 bases fitting TRBD2. This CDR3 is 15 amino acids long. CDR1 ENHRY and CDR2 SYGVKD come from the germline V gene. J gave up 4 bases and V 0 bases, and 4 bases lay outside the gene matches. CDR3 DNA: TGTGCCATCAGTGAGTCGGCTAGCGGGGATTACGAGCAGTACTTC. This sequence encodes CAISESASGDYEQYF.